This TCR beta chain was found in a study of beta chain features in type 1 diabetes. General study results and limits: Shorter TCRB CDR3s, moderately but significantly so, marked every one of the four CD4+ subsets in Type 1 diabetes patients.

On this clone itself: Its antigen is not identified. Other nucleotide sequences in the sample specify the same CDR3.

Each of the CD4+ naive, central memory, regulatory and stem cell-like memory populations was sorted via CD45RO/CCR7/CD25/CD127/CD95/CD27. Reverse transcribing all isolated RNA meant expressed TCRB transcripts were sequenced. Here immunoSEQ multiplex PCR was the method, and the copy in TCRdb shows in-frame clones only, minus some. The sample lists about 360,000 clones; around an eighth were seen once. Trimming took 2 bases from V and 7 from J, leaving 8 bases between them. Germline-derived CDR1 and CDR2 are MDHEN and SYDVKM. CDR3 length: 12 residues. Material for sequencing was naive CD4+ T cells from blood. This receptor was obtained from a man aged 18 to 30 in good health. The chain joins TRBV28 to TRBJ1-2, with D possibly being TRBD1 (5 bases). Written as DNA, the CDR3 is TGTGCCAGCAGTTTACAGGGCCGTGGCTACACCTTC. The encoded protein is CASSLQGRGYTF.